The 30 T cell receptor beta chains below all came from one sample that was sequenced in a study of metastatic and nonmetastatic thyroid tumors. TCRdb reassembled clones from the PCR reads with MiXCR. Of about 50,000 clones in the sample, 3.5% to 5% were seen once. Each patient went into thyroid surgery without having received any treatment. Material for sequencing was blood. These receptors came from a female donor with papillary thyroid cancer or a benign thyroid nodule (not recorded which). Some clones in this sample may be carry-over from other donors' samples.

This clone was picked up many times. The germline gene is not matched at one end of the junction; a read error may be the cause. This same CDR3 is encoded by further DNA sequences in the sample. The genes are TRBV11-3 and TRBJ2-5; D is tentatively TRBD1 or TRBD2 (5 bases each). Looked up from germline, CDR1 is SGHNT and CDR2 is YENEEA. The CDR3 totals 13 residues. CDR3 sequence (DNA): TGTGCCAGCAGCTTAAGAAGATCGGGGACCCAGTATTTC. Its translation is CASSLRRSGTQYF.

This clone was recorded a few times. The rearrangement uses TRBV20-1 and TRBJ1-2; 7 bases line up with TRBD1. The CDR3 is 11 amino acids. Trimming removed 6 bases from V and 6 bases from J; junction bases left unmatched: 4. Germline CDR1 and CDR2: DFQATT and SNEGSKA (reference sequence). CDR3 protein: CSASTGNGYTF. The DNA for the CDR3 is TGCAGTGCCTCGACAGGGAATGGCTACACCTTC.

This chain links TRBV5-6 with TRBJ1-4; 7 positions match TRBD1. Germline CDR1 SGHDT, CDR2 YYEEEE. V gave up 4 bases and J gave up 8 bases; unmatched junction bases: 5. This CDR3 comprises 13 residues. The CDR3 reads CASSTPGQEKLFF. The CDR3 coding sequence is TGTGCCAGCAGCACGCCGGGACAGGAAAAACTGTTTTTT.

This clone was observed at least ten times. The chain employs TRBV11-2 and TRBJ1-2, with a possible D match to TRBD1 (5 bases). This CDR3 has 13 amino acids. The V gene lost 5 bases and the J gene lost 2 bases, with 9 bases spanning the gap. The V gene's germline CDR1 is SGHAT and CDR2 FQNNGV. CDR3 nucleotides: TGTGCCAGCAGCCGGGACGGGAACTATGGCTACACCTTC. Protein product: CASSRDGNYGYTF. Variable domain in full (rest from reference TRBV11-2 and TRBJ1-2): EAGVAQSPRYKIIEKRQSVAFWCNPISGHATLYWYQQILGQGPKLLIQFQNNGVVDDSQLPKDRFSAERLKGVDSTLKIQPAKLEDSAVYLCASSRDGNYGYTFGSGTRLTVV.

A note on this clone: One end of the junction fails to match germline, which may point to a read error. This chain uses TRBV6-4 with TRBJ1-1; 9 nucleotides match TRBD1. The CDR3 length is 18 residues. Per germline, CDR1 MRHNA and CDR2 SNTAGT. CDR3 residues: CASSYKTGGMAGDTEPFF. The DNA of the CDR3 is TGTGCCAGCAGTTATAAAACAGGGGGCATGGCTGGGGACACTGAACCTTTCTTT.

The table lists this clone with a few counts. This may be a read error, as it is one base from a much larger clone. In the same sample, other DNA sequences code for this CDR3. The genes are TRBV29-1 and TRBJ1-1; weak D call: TRBD1 (5 bases). Germline V gene data show CDR1 as SQVTM and CDR2 as ANQGSEA. The CDR3 totals 13 residues. Trimming took 4 bases from V and 5 from J, leaving 14 bases between them. CDR3 sequence (DNA): TGCAGCGTTGGTGTGGGGCAGGAGACTGAAGCTTTCTTT. Its protein is CSVGVGQETEAFF. The variable domain in full, completed from reference TRBV29-1 and TRBJ1-1, reads SAVISQKPSRDICQRGTSLTIQCQVDSQVTMMFWYRQQPGQSLTLIATANQGSEATYESGFVIDKFPISRPNLTFSTLTVSNMSPEDSSIYLCSVGVGQETEAFFGQGTRLTVV.

The V gene is TRBV12-3 or TRBV12-4, the J gene TRBJ1-1; D not resolved. The CDR3 consists of 13 residues. The V end lost 5 bases, the J end lost 14 bases, and 21 bases lay between the germline ends. The CDR3 loop is CASSEWYSTEAFF. The CDR3 DNA sequence: TGTGCCAGCAGTGAATGGTACAGCACTGAGGCCTTCTTT.

This clone was seen at least ten times. V and J are TRBV11-2 and TRBJ1-1, with unresolved D. Trimming cost V 2 bases and J 5 bases, with 9 bases left between them. This CDR3 region has 13 residues. The V gene's germline CDR1 is SGHAT and CDR2 FQNNGV. The CDR3 DNA reads as TGTGCCAGCAGCTTATACCAGAGAACTGAAGCTTTCTTT. Its protein product is CASSLYQRTEAFF.

This clone was recorded many times. The same CDR3 can be traced to other DNA sequences in this sample. The chain combines TRBV6-2 or TRBV6-3 with TRBJ1-5; D gene ambiguous. V lost 2 bases and J 4 bases, leaving 12 bases between the germline ends. In germline, CDR1 is MNHEY, CDR2 SVGEGT. This CDR3 is 15 amino acids long. CDR3 sequence (DNA): TGTGCCAGCAGTTACGGAGTCAGAGGGAATCAGCCCCAGCATTTT. Encoded protein: CASSYGVRGNQPQHF.

A few counts support this clone. V usage is TRBV5-4 and J usage is TRBJ1-2, with D unclear. Per the germline V gene, CDR1 is SGHNT and CDR2 is YYREEE (reference sequence). The V end was cut by 0 bases, the J end by 4 bases, with 7 bases between. The CDR3 runs 13 residues. The CDR3 DNA is TGTGCCAGCAGCTTGGAGAGCTCCTATGGCTACACCTTC. Translated: CASSLESSYGYTF.

There are a few counts of this clone. V usage is TRBV6-5 and J usage is TRBJ2-1; 7 bases map to TRBD1. J was trimmed by 8 bases and V by 2 bases; bases with no gene match: 9. Per germline, CDR1 MNHEY and CDR2 SVGAGI. The CDR3 spans 15 residues. This CDR3 reads CASSYRQGVIDEQFF. Written as DNA, the CDR3 is TGTGCCAGCAGTTACCGACAGGGAGTAATTGATGAGCAGTTCTTC.

This clone has more than one count but fewer than ten. V and J are TRBV20-1 and TRBJ2-6, with unresolved D. This CDR3 spans 14 amino acids. The germline V gene has CDR1 DFQATT and CDR2 SNEGSKA (reference sequence). Trimming shortened V by 6 bases and J by 0 bases, and 9 bases separated the two germline ends. CDR3 loop: CSAPSDSGANVLTF. As DNA, the CDR3 is TGCAGTGCCCCGAGTGACTCTGGGGCCAACGTCCTGACTTTC.

This clone appeared a few times. The chain is built from TRBV7-2 and TRBJ2-2; 8 nucleotides agree with TRBD2. This CDR3 contains 15 residues. Trimming removed 1 base from V and 6 bases from J; junction bases left unmatched: 4. Germline loops: CDR1 SGHTA, CDR2 FQGNSA. This chain's CDR3 is CASSLEAGVAGELFF. DNA for the CDR3: TGTGCCAGCAGCTTAGAAGCGGGAGTCGCCGGGGAGCTGTTTTTT.

As regards this clone: Lacking the conserved final phenylalanine or tryptophan, this CDR3 likely reflects a read error. It is unclear where the CDR3 begins or ends on the DNA, so no DNA is shown, and the CDR3 is as TCRdb lists it. V and J are TRBV9 and TRBJ2-1; TRBD2 is taken as the D call from the table, unchecked against the DNA. Ends included, the CDR3 has 16 residues. Germline V gene sequence: CDR1 SGDLS, CDR2 YYNGEE. The CDR3 reads CASSVTGSISYNEQLL.

This clone was detected only a few times. The chain has TRBV7-3 and TRBJ2-1; D might be TRBD1 or TRBD2, each matching 6 bases. V was clipped by 5 bases and J by 5 bases, with 16 bases between them. The germline V gene has CDR1 SGHTA and CDR2 FQGTGA. This CDR3 spans 15 amino acids. CDR3 nucleotide sequence: TGTGCCAGCAGCGGTACAGGGCGGGATAACAATGAGCAGTTCTTC. It yields the protein CASSGTGRDNNEQFF.

This clone has ten or more counts. V is TRBV30 and J is TRBJ2-7, with D possibly being TRBD2 (6 bases). The CDR3 sequence is 15 residues long. Trimming left V 0 bases short and J 4 bases short, with 16 bases between. Per the germline V gene, CDR1 is GTSNPN and CDR2 is SVGIG (reference sequence). CDR3 DNA: TGTGCCTGGAGTGTATCGGGCGGGATAAGGTACGAGCAGTACTTC. Encoded protein: CAWSVSGGIRYEQYF.

The chain recombines TRBV2 with TRBJ1-2; D is uncertain. The CDR3 totals 12 residues. Trimming took off 3 bases at V and 8 bases at J, with 10 bases between the two ends. Germline CDR1 is SNHLY and CDR2 is FYNNEI. The CDR3 DNA reads as TGTGCCAGCAGTGACTTCGGGGAAGGCTACACCTTC. Translating gives CASSDFGEGYTF.

This clone has a count of ten or more. The rearrangement links TRBV10-3 to TRBJ2-7; TRBD2 aligns across 10 bases. This CDR3 spans 14 amino acids. V dropped 1 base and J dropped 3; count of bases not matched to a gene: 0. The germline V gene has CDR1 ENHRY and CDR2 SYGVKD. For the CDR3, the DNA is TGTGCCATCAGTGAGTGGACTAGCGGCTACGAGCAGTACTTC. Protein product: CAISEWTSGYEQYF.

This clone was observed at least ten times. The V call is TRBV20-1, the J call TRBJ2-3; 10 nucleotides match TRBD2. This CDR3 has 17 amino acids. J lost 1 base, V lost 3 bases, and 10 bases had no gene match. Per the germline V gene, CDR1 is DFQATT and CDR2 is SNEGSKA (reference sequence). CDR3 in amino acids: CSASGPSGRGGTDTQYF. Written as DNA, the CDR3 is TGCAGTGCTAGCGGGCCTAGCGGGAGAGGGGGCACAGATACGCAGTATTTT.

The table lists this clone with many counts. The chain employs TRBV7-9 and TRBJ2-7, with a tentative D call TRBD2 (6 bases). The CDR3 is 15 residues long. Trimming stripped 1 base from V and 3 bases from J, with 13 bases between. Per the germline V gene, CDR1 is SEHNR and CDR2 is FQNEAQ (reference sequence). The CDR3 sequence: CASSLGGTGIYEQYF. The CDR3 DNA follows: TGTGCCAGCAGCTTAGGCGGGACGGGGATCTACGAGCAGTACTTC. Full variable domain (rest looked up from reference TRBV7-9 and TRBJ2-7): DTGVSQNPRHKITKRGQNVTFRCDPISEHNRLYWYRQTLGQGPEFLTYFQNEAQLEKSRLLSDRFSAERPKGSFSTLEIQRTEQGDSAMYLCASSLGGTGIYEQYFGPGTRLTVT.

The chain couples TRBV4-1 to TRBJ2-1; D possibly matches TRBD1 or TRBD2 (5 bases each). This CDR3 spans 14 amino acids. The germline CDR1 and CDR2 sequences are MGHRA and YSYEKL. The germline V and J ends were trimmed by 5 bases and 9 bases, with 17 bases remaining between them. The CDR3 nucleotides are TGCGCCAGCAGCTCTGACCCGGGGCAGGGTGAGCAGTTCTTC. This sequence encodes CASSSDPGQGEQFF.

By proportion, this clone is medium-sized. The V gene is TRBV6-1, the J gene TRBJ2-1, with TRBD2 matching over 9 bases. J was trimmed by 3 bases and V by 2 bases; bases with no gene match: 2. The germline V gene encodes CDR1 MNHNS and CDR2 SASEGT. The CDR3 extends over 15 amino acids. In DNA, the CDR3 is TGTGCCAGCAGTGAACAGACTAGCGGCTACAATGAGCAGTTCTTC. This gives the protein CASSEQTSGYNEQFF.

This clone was seen more than once but under ten times. The rearrangement joins TRBV20-1 to TRBJ2-1; D might be TRBD1 (6 bases). The V gene's germline CDR1 is DFQATT and CDR2 SNEGSKA (reference sequence). V was trimmed by 0 bases and J by 7 bases, leaving 7 bases between them. The CDR3 sequence is 12 residues long. The CDR3, as DNA: TGCAGTGCTAGAGATCAGGGGAATGAGCAGTTCTTC. This encodes CSARDQGNEQFF.

This clone was seen more than once but under ten times. The V gene is TRBV28, the J gene TRBJ2-1; 12 bases agree with TRBD2. J was trimmed by 8 bases and V by 3 bases; bases with no gene match: 8. The CDR3 loop spans 16 amino acids. Germline CDR1 MDHEN, CDR2 SYDVKM. In nucleotides, the CDR3 is TGTGCCAGCAGTTTGCCTAGCGGGAGGGTCATCTATGAGCAGTTCTTC. Protein product: CASSLPSGRVIYEQFF.

By share, this clone counts as medium-sized (0.01 to 0.1%). The chain combines TRBV6-1 with TRBJ1-2; 10 bases line up with TRBD1. Germline V gene lookup returns CDR1 MNHNS and CDR2 SASEGT. Germline trimming cut 4 bases from V and 5 bases from J; bases unmatched to any gene: 7. This CDR3 has 15 residues. CDR3 protein: CASSVRDRGFYGYTF. In nucleotides, the CDR3 is TGTGCCAGCAGTGTCCGGGACAGGGGTTTTTATGGCTACACCTTC.

Remarks on this clone: Lacking the conserved final phenylalanine or tryptophan, this CDR3 likely reflects a read error. V gene TRBV20-1 combines with J gene TRBJ2-1; no firm D call. Germline CDR1 is DFQATT and CDR2 is SNEGSKA (reference sequence). The CDR3 runs to 14 residues. Trimming took 3 bases from V and 0 from J, leaving 9 bases between them. DNA for the CDR3: TGCAGTGCTAGGAGGTTCGCCTCCTACAATGAGCAGTTCGTC. Amino acids: CSARRFASYNEQFV.

In this sample, this clone turned up many times. This chain joins TRBV19 and TRBJ2-5, with a possible D match to TRBD1 (6 bases). Germline lookup yields CDR1 LNHDA and CDR2 SQIVND (reference sequence). V dropped 4 bases and J dropped 3 bases, with 12 bases sitting between them. The CDR3 runs to 14 residues. CDR3 nucleotides: TGTGCCAGTAGTAAGACAGGAGCCGAAGAGACCCAGTACTTC. Its protein product is CASSKTGAEETQYF.

Points on this clone: This sequence may be a read error, since a much larger clone differs from it by one base. This specimen includes other DNA sequences encoding the same CDR3. The chain couples TRBV2 to TRBJ2-1; TRBD1 might be the D (6 bases). CDR3 length equals 15 residues. Germline CDR1 reads SNHLY; CDR2 reads FYNNEI. The CDR3 sequence: CASTALPTGNNEQFF. Here the CDR3 DNA reads TGTGCCAGCACTGCACTCCCTACAGGGAACAATGAGCAGTTTTTC.

This clone was observed at least ten times. V is TRBV28 and J is TRBJ1-2, with a possible D match to TRBD1 (6 bases). Germline CDR1 reads MDHEN; CDR2 reads SYDVKM. The CDR3 has 13 amino acids. Trimming stripped 4 bases from V and 4 bases from J, with 10 bases between. CDR3 sequence reads: CASSSGGAYGYTF. Written as DNA, the CDR3 is TGTGCCAGCAGTTCGGGGGGGGCCTATGGCTACACCTTC.

This clone turned up a few times. The chain joins TRBV5-1 to TRBJ2-7; 7 nucleotides align to TRBD2. The CDR3 spans 13 residues. The germline V gene has CDR1 SGHRS and CDR2 YFSETQ. V lost 4 bases and J lost 2; bases outside the gene matches: 3. The CDR3: CASSPGLTYEQYF. The CDR3 region has the DNA TGCGCCAGCAGCCCGGGACTAACCTACGAGCAGTACTTC.